A selection of T cell receptor beta chains follows, all from one sample in a study of blood T cell repertoires in COVID-19. The table came from immunoSEQ multiplex PCR; TCRdb's copy has only in-frame clones and leaves some out. The table records approximately 30,000 clones, roughly 90% of them present only once. The specimen sequenced was peripheral blood. The receptors derive from a human donor in a cohort sampled during active COVID-19. CDR3s include the opening cysteine and the closing phenylalanine or tryptophan. D genes are given only for firm matches. Clone size appears in some rows only: once, few, many, or a class for an expanded clone.

clone size	CDR3 length	V gene	J gene	D gene	CDR3 protein	CDR3 DNA
.	15	TRBV7-9	TRBJ2-1	.	CASSPKPRIGGEQFF	TGTGCCAGCAGCCCTAAGCCTCGAATCGGAGGAGAGCAGTTCTTC
once	12	TRBV4-2	TRBJ2-7	TRBD1	CASSQQGDEQYF	TGTGCCAGCAGCCAACAGGGGGACGAGCAGTACTTC
.	13	TRBV18	TRBJ2-7	.	CASSPSVSYEQYF	TGTGCCAGCTCACCCTCAGTCTCCTACGAGCAGTACTTC
.	15	TRBV27	TRBJ2-3	TRBD1	CASSSLTGGTDTQYF	TGTGCCAGCAGTTCGCTGACAGGGGGGACAGATACGCAGTATTTT
.	17	TRBV19	TRBJ2-3	TRBD2	CASSMRTSGGSTDTQYF	TGTGCCAGTAGTATGAGGACTAGCGGGGGGAGTACAGATACGCAGTATTTT
.	16	TRBV6-6	TRBJ2-3	TRBD1	CASRGDRERVTDTQYF	TGTGCCAGCAGGGGGGACAGGGAACGCGTCACAGATACGCAGTATTTT
.	13	TRBV5-5	TRBJ1-2	TRBD1	CASSSTGDYGYTF	TGTGCCAGCAGCAGTACAGGGGACTATGGCTACACCTTC
.	13	TRBV7-2	TRBJ1-1	TRBD1	CASSWTGTSEAFF	TGTGCCAGCAGCTGGACAGGGACGAGTGAAGCTTTCTTT
.	19	TRBV3-1/TRBV3-2	TRBJ2-2	.	CASSPRVAAGRHPAGELFF	TGTGCCAGCAGCCCGCGGGTAGCGGCGGGCCGACACCCGGCCGGGGAGCTGTTTTTT
.	15	TRBV9	TRBJ2-7	.	CASSVDGGGAYEQYF	TGTGCCAGCAGCGTAGATGGAGGCGGGGCCTACGAGCAGTACTTC
.	14	TRBV7-3	TRBJ2-2	.	CASSSYRNTGELFF	TGTGCCAGCAGCTCCTACAGGAACACCGGGGAGCTGTTTTTT
.	17	TRBV4-2	TRBJ2-2	.	CASSQDTRPGETGELFF	TGTGCCAGCAGCCAAGATACCCGACCGGGGGAGACCGGGGAGCTGTTTTTT
.	16	TRBV3-1/TRBV3-2	TRBJ1-1	.	CASSHKRTGMNTEAFF	TGTGCCAGCAGCCATAAAAGGACGGGGATGAACACTGAAGCTTTCTTT
.	13	TRBV6-5	TRBJ1-2	TRBD1	CAGGTASIGGYTF	TGTGCCGGGGGGACAGCCTCTATAGGTGGCTACACCTTC
.	16	TRBV5-1	TRBJ2-7	.	CASSLALNLREHEQYF	TGCGCCAGCAGCTTGGCCTTAAACCTCCGGGAACACGAGCAGTACTTC
.	12	TRBV20-1	TRBJ2-7	.	CSASSQGIEQYF	TGCAGTGCTAGTTCGCAGGGCATCGAGCAGTACTTC
once	12	TRBV5-4	TRBJ1-2	TRBD1	CASSQGGYGYTF	TGTGCCAGCAGCCAGGGGGGCTATGGCTACACCTTC
.	17	TRBV7-8	TRBJ2-5	.	CASTRLAARGLQETQYF	TGTGCCAGCACCCGGCTGGCTGCCCGAGGTCTTCAAGAGACCCAGTACTTC
.	16	TRBV5-4	TRBJ2-3	TRBD2	CASSSLERGQTDTQYF	TGTGCCAGCAGCTCCCTAGAGCGGGGGCAGACAGATACGCAGTATTTT
.	14	TRBV14	TRBJ2-5	.	CASSRSRSFETQYF	TGTGCCAGCAGCCGGAGCAGAAGTTTTGAGACCCAGTACTTC
.	17	TRBV5-1	TRBJ2-6	.	CASSLGWGDSGANVLTF	TGCGCCAGCAGCTTGGGGTGGGGCGATTCTGGGGCCAACGTCCTGACTTTC
.	13	TRBV28	TRBJ1-1	.	CASSGPLNTEAFF	TGTGCCAGCAGTGGGCCTTTGAACACTGAAGCTTTCTTT
.	13	TRBV7-2	TRBJ2-1	.	CASSLASVSEQFF	TGTGCCAGCAGCTTAGCCAGCGTCTCTGAGCAGTTCTTC
.	14	TRBV7-2	TRBJ2-7	.	CASSATSGSYEQYF	TGTGCCAGCAGCGCGACTTCGGGGTCCTACGAGCAGTACTTC
.	15	TRBV5-4	TRBJ2-1	TRBD2	CASSLVAGGLNEQFF	TGTGCCAGCAGCTTGGTAGCGGGGGGGCTCAATGAGCAGTTCTTC
.	12	TRBV9	TRBJ1-2	.	CASSAPRESYTF	TGTGCCAGCAGCGCCCCTCGCGAGAGCTACACCTTC
.	13	TRBV3-1/TRBV3-2	TRBJ1-2	.	CASSQIGSYGYTF	TGTGCCAGCAGCCAAATCGGGTCCTATGGCTACACATTC
.	13	TRBV7-8	TRBJ2-3	.	CASSLDRKDTQYF	TGTGCCAGCAGCTTAGACAGGAAGGATACGCAGTATTTT
.	13	TRBV5-1	TRBJ2-5	.	CASSLGQEETQYF	TGCGCCAGCAGCTTGGGACAGGAAGAGACCCAGTACTTC
once	16	TRBV27	TRBJ1-1	.	CASSLLGGAMNTEAFF	TGTGCCAGCAGTTTATTGGGGGGAGCCATGAACACTGAAGCTTTCTTT
.	13	TRBV6-1	TRBJ1-5	.	CASSEIVFQPQHF	TGTGCCAGCAGTGAGATAGTTTTTCAGCCCCAGCATTTT
.	15	TRBV3-1/TRBV3-2	TRBJ2-5	.	CASSQDSTAQETQYF	TGTGCCAGCAGCCAAGATTCCACAGCCCAAGAGACCCAGTACTTC
.	19	TRBV7-5	TRBJ1-5	.	CARSSVPAKRGGTCPPQHF	TGTGCCAGAAGCTCTGTCCCCGCCAAAAGGGGCGGGACCTGTCCGCCCCAGCATTTT
.	17	TRBV25-1	TRBJ1-2	.	CASRATFSGVGPGGYTF	TGTGCCAGCAGAGCAACCTTTTCCGGTGTGGGGCCTGGTGGCTACACCTTC
.	11	TRBV5-4	TRBJ1-2	.	CASSTRGGYTF	TGTGCCAGCAGCACACGGGGGGGCTACACCTTC
.	15	TRBV11-2	TRBJ2-2	TRBD2	CASSLAAGVVGELFF	TGTGCCAGCAGCTTAGCAGCGGGGGTCGTCGGGGAGCTGTTTTTT
.	16	TRBV7-3	TRBJ2-1	TRBD2	CASSLGGSGDYNEQFF	TGTGCCAGCAGCTTAGGGGGTAGCGGGGATTACAATGAGCAGTTCTTC
.	16	TRBV11-2	TRBJ2-2	TRBD1	CASSPRQGKYTGELFF	TGTGCCAGCAGCCCAAGACAGGGTAAGTACACCGGGGAGCTGTTTTTT
once	16	TRBV19	TRBJ2-2	TRBD2	CASSVAGGFLTGELFF	TGTGCCAGTAGTGTAGCGGGGGGGTTTTTGACCGGGGAGCTGTTTTTT
.	15	TRBV6-5	TRBJ2-1	TRBD2	CASSTRGGRQGEQFF	TGTGCCAGCAGTACACGGGGGGGCCGTCAAGGTGAGCAGTTCTTC
.	15	TRBV15	TRBJ2-3	TRBD1	CATMGDRILTDTQYF	TGTGCCACCATGGGGGACAGGATCCTCACAGATACGCAGTATTTT
once	15	TRBV21-1	TRBJ1-5	.	CASRPGNIPTQPQHF	TGTGCCAGCAGACCGGGGAACATCCCAACTCAGCCCCAGCATTTT